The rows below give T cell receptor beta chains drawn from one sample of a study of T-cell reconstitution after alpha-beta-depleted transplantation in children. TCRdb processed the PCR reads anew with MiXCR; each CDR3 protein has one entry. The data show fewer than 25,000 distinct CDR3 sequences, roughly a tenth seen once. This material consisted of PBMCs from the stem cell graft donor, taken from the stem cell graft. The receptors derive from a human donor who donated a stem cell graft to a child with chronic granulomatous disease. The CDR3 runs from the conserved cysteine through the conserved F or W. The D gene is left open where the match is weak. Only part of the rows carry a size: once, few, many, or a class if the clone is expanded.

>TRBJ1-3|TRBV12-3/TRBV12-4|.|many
CASSFLQGNTIYF
TGTGCCAGCAGTTTCCTACAGGGAAACACCATATATTTT
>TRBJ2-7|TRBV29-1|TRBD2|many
CSVSGTRTSYEQYF
TGCAGCGTATCCGGGACTAGAACTTCCTACGAGCAGTACTTC
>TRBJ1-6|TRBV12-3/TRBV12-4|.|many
CASSLVTSPNSPLHF
TGTGCCAGCAGTTTAGTTACCAGCCCTAATTCACCCCTCCACTTT
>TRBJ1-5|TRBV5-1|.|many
CASSPGGQAPQHF
TGCGCCAGCAGCCCGGGGGGCCAGGCGCCCCAGCATTTT
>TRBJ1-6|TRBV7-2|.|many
CASSLSYGSPLHF
TGTGCCAGCAGCTTATCGTATGGTTCACCCCTCCACTTT
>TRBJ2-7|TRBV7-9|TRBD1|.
CASSWPGRGQEQYF
TGTGCCAGCAGCTGGCCGGGACGGGGACAGGAGCAGTACTTC
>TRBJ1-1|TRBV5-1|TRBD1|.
CASSPPRTGGFSNTEAFF
TGCGCCAGCAGCCCGCCCCGGACAGGGGGCTTTTCTAACACTGAAGCTTTCTTT
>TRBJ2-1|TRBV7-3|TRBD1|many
CASSFTGTGKNEQFF
TGTGCCAGCAGCTTCACCGGGACAGGGAAAAATGAGCAGTTCTTC
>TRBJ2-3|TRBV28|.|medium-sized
CASSLILGKGDGDTQYF
TGTGCCAGCAGTTTAATCTTGGGAAAGGGAGATGGAGATACGCAGTATTTT
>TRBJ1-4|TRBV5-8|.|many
CASSLAEGRDHPGKLFF
TGTGCCAGCAGCTTGGCCGAAGGCAGGGATCATCCAGGAAAACTGTTTTTT
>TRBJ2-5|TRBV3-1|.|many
CASSQDLAQYF
TGTGCCAGCAGCCAAGATTTGGCCCAGTACTTC
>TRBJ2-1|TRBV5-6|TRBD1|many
CASSFQMARGRVGPEQFF
TGTGCCAGCAGCTTTCAAATGGCCAGGGGGCGAGTAGGTCCGGAGCAGTTCTTC
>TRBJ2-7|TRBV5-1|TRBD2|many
CASSSGPGTSGYEQYF
TGCGCCAGCAGCTCGGGGCCCGGGACTAGCGGCTACGAGCAGTACTTC
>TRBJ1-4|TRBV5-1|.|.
CASSQSWGEKLFF
TGCGCCAGCAGCCAATCCTGGGGGGAAAAACTGTTTTTT
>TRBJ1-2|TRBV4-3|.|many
CASSQERGVNNYGYTF
TGCGCCAGCAGCCAAGAGCGCGGGGTCAATAACTATGGCTACACCTTC
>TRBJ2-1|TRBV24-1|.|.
CATSARGSSYNEQFF
TGTGCCACCAGTGCCAGGGGTAGCTCCTACAATGAGCAGTTCTTC